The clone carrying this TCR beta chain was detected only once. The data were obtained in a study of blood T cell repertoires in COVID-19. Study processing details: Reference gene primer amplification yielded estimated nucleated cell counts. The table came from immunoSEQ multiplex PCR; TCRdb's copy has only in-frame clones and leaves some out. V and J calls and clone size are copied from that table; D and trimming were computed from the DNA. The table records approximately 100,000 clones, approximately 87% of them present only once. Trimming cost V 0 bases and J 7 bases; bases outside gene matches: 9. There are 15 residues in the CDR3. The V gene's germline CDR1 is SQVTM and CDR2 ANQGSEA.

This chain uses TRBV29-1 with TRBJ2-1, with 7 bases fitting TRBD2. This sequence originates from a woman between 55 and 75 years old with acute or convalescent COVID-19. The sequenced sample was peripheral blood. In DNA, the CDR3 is TGCAGCGTTGAAGATCCGGCGGGAGAAGTAAATGAGCAGTTCTTC. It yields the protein CSVEDPAGEVNEQFF.